What follows are 14 T cell receptor beta chains derived from one specimen sequenced in a study of cytomegalovirus exposure and HLA in healthy donors. The PCR was carried out with 60 Vbeta primers and 13 Jbeta primers. Libraries were prepared by immunoSEQ multiplex PCR; TCRdb keeps only in-frame clonotypes and omits some of them. The table lists 150,000 to 200,000 clones, roughly 80% of them singletons, with about 0.82% in the top ten. Sequencing used PBMCs. Receptors originate from a woman younger than 35 in good health and CMV-seronegative.

The chain is built from TRBV7-9 and TRBJ1-2; TRBD1 matches at 7 bases. Trimming took 3 bases from V and 1 from J; bases not matched to a gene: 11. CDR3 length equals 17 residues. Germline assignment: CDR1 SEHNR and CDR2 FQNEAQ (reference sequence). This CDR3 is CASSLGRPGQINYGYTF. In DNA form, the CDR3 reads TGTGCCAGCAGCTTGGGACGCCCGGGACAGATTAACTATGGCTACACCTTC.

The chain combines TRBV11-3 with TRBJ2-7; a weak D match, TRBD2 (6 bases). The ends were cut back, 0 bases at V and 2 bases at J, with 14 bases in the middle. CDR3 length: 16 residues. The germline gives CDR1 SGHNT, CDR2 YENEEA. The CDR3 spells CASSLDWAGRPYEQYF. DNA for the CDR3: TGTGCCAGCAGCTTAGATTGGGCGGGGAGACCCTACGAGCAGTACTTC.

The chain employs TRBV2 and TRBJ1-4; D possibly corresponds to TRBD1 (5 bases). Germline CDR1 reads SNHLY; CDR2 reads FYNNEI. The V end lost 3 bases, the J end lost 8 bases, and 13 bases lay between the germline ends. The CDR3 totals 14 residues. This chain's CDR3 is CASSDGRVNEKLFF. The CDR3 nucleotides are TGTGCCAGCAGTGACGGCAGGGTGAACGAAAAACTGTTTTTT.

The chain recombines TRBV6-1 with TRBJ2-5; D perhaps matches TRBD1 (5 bases). The CDR3 sequence is 14 residues long. Trimming left V 8 bases short and J 3 bases short, with 16 bases between. Germline values: CDR1 MNHNS, CDR2 SASEGT. CDR3 bases: TGTGCCAGCGGGGCCGGTGGCCTGAAAGAGACCCAGTACTTC. Translating gives CASGAGGLKETQYF.

The chain combines TRBV7-8 with TRBJ2-7, with D unclear. Germline CDR1 reads SGHVS; CDR2 reads FQNEAQ. The V end was cut by 7 bases, the J end by 1 base, with 8 bases between. This CDR3 has 12 residues. CDR3: CASTPESYEQYF. The CDR3 bases are TGTGCCAGCACCCCAGAATCCTACGAGCAGTACTTC.

The chain links TRBV6-6 to TRBJ2-2; 8 positions match TRBD2. The CDR3 covers 16 residues. Germline trimming cut 7 bases from V and 1 base from J; bases unmatched to any gene: 8. Germline loops: CDR1 MNHNY, CDR2 SVGAGI (reference sequence). The DNA of the CDR3 is TGTGCCAGCACCCCCAGCGGGGGTCGGAACACCGGGGAGCTGTTTTTT. It specifies CASTPSGGRNTGELFF.

J is TRBJ2-7 and V is TRBV6-1; the D gene is possibly TRBD1 (5 bases). CDR3 length equals 14 residues. CDR1 and CDR2 (germline): MNHNS, SASEGT. The V end lost 6 bases, the J end lost 3 bases, and 15 bases lay between the germline ends. The CDR3, as DNA: TGTGCCAGCAGAACCAGGGTTTTCCACTACGAGCAGTACTTC. It is translated as CASRTRVFHYEQYF.

This clone was detected only once. This chain connects TRBV7-2 to TRBJ2-5, with D possibly TRBD1 on 5 matching bases. V gave up 5 bases and J gave up 2 bases, with 18 bases separating them. The CDR3 consists of 16 residues. Germline V gene lookup returns CDR1 SGHTA and CDR2 FQGNSA. The CDR3 sequence is CASSPIPIGVQETQYF. CDR3 in DNA: TGTGCCAGCAGCCCGATCCCCATAGGGGTACAAGAGACCCAGTACTTC.

This chain connects TRBV15 to TRBJ2-1, with 7 bases matching TRBD1. The CDR3 covers 16 residues. Trimming took 2 bases from V and 3 from J; bases not matched to a gene: 7. Germline CDR1 is LNHNV and CDR2 is YYDKDF (reference sequence). CDR3: CATSRPDRVGYNEQFF. The CDR3 DNA reads TGTGCCACCAGCAGACCCGACAGGGTAGGCTACAATGAGCAGTTCTTC.

The chain carries TRBV6-1 and TRBJ1-1, with D maybe TRBD1 (5 bases). The germline gives CDR1 MNHNS, CDR2 SASEGT. The CDR3 covers 13 residues. V was clipped by 2 bases and J by 4 bases, with 8 bases between them. CDR3 nucleotides: TGTGCCAGCAGTGAAACTGGGGCCACTGAAGCTTTCTTT. Translated: CASSETGATEAFF.

The chain carries TRBV4-3 and TRBJ2-5; 9 positions match TRBD2. After removal of 1 base from V and 1 base from J, the junction contained 10 bases not matched to a gene. CDR3 size: 18 residues. The germline gives CDR1 LGHNA, CDR2 YSLEER. For the CDR3, the DNA is TGCGCCAGCAGCCAAGTCCGTTTCCTAGCGGGAACCCAAGAGACCCAGTACTTC. Translated, it gives CASSQVRFLAGTQETQYF.

The rearrangement uses TRBV6-5 and TRBJ2-7, with TRBD1 matching over 8 bases. With V trimmed by 7 bases and J by 5 bases, 7 bases remained unmatched. Germline V gene sequence: CDR1 MNHEY, CDR2 SVGAGI. The CDR3 contains 13 residues. CDR3 bases: TGTGCCAGCAATTTGGCAGGGGGCAACGAGCAGTACTTC. It yields the protein CASNLAGGNEQYF.

V usage is TRBV5-1 and J usage is TRBJ2-5, with TRBD2 identical over 7 bases. The J call may not be correct, given that the DNA end is closer to TRBJ2-7. The CDR3 covers 14 residues. The germline V gene has CDR1 SGHRS and CDR2 YFSETQ. The CDR3 region is CASSLAGLTYEQYF. The CDR3 coding sequence is TGCGCCAGCAGCTTGGCGGGACTAACCTACGAGCAGTACTTC.

The V call is TRBV9, the J call TRBJ2-5, with 8 bases aligning to TRBD2. Judging by the DNA end, TRBJ2-7 fits better; the J call may be wrong. This CDR3 has 15 residues. Germline values: CDR1 SGDLS, CDR2 YYNGEE. CDR3 protein: CASSVALAGPYEQYF. DNA for the CDR3: TGTGCCAGCAGCGTAGCCCTAGCGGGCCCCTACGAGCAGTACTTC.